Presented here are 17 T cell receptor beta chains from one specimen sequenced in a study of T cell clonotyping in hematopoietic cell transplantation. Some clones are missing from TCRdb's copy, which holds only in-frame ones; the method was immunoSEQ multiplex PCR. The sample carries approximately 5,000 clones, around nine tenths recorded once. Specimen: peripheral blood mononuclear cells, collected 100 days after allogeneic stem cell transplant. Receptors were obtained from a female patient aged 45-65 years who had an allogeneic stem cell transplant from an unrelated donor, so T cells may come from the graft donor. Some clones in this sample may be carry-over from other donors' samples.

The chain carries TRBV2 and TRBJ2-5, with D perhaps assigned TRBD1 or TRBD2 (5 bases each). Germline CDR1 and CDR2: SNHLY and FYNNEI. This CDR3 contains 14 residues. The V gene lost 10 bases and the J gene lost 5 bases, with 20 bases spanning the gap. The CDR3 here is CAILIGAIGETQYF. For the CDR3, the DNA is TGTGCCATCCTCATCGGGGCAATTGGGGAGACCCAGTACTTC.

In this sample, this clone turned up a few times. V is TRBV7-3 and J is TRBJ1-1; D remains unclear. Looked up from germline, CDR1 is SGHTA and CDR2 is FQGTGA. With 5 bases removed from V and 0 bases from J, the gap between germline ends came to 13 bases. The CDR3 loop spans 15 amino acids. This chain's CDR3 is CASSPGPMMNTEAFF. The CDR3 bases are TGTGCCAGCAGCCCAGGCCCTATGATGAACACTGAAGCTTTCTTT.

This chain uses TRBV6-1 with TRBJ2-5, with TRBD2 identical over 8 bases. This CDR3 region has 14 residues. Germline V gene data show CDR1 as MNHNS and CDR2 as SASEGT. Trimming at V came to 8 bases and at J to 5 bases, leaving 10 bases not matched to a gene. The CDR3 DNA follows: TGTGCCAGCGTATTCGGGGGGGCCGCGGAGACCCAGTACTTC. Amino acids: CASVFGGAAETQYF.

The CDR3 DNA reads TGTGCCAGCAGTGAACGGGGTAGCAATCAGCCCCAGCATTTT. Translated: CASSERGSNQPQHF. This chain connects TRBV6-1 to TRBJ1-5; D call uncertain. Germline assignment: CDR1 MNHNS and CDR2 SASEGT. The CDR3 spans 14 residues. The germline V and J ends were trimmed by 2 bases and 0 bases, with 5 bases remaining between them.

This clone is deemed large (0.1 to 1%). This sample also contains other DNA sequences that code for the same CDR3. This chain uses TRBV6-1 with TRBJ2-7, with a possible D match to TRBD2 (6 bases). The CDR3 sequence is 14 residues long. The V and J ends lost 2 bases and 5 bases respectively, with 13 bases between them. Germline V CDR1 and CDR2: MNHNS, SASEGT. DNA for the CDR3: TGTGCCAGCAGTGAAAAGGGACTTTCGGACGAGCAGTACTTC. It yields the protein CASSEKGLSDEQYF.

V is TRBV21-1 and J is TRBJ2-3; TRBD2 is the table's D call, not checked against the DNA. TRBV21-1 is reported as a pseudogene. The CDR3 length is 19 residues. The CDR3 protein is CASAKRWSGGALSTDTQYF. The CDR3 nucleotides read TGTGCCAGCGCTAAAAGATGGAGCGGGGGGGCCCTTAGCACAGATACGCAGTATTTT.

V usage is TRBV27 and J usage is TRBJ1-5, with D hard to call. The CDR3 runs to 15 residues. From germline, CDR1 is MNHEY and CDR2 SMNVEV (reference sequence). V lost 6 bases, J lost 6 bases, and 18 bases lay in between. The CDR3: CASRALHHGPQPQHF. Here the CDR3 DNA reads TGTGCCAGCAGGGCCCTTCATCACGGGCCTCAGCCCCAGCATTTT.

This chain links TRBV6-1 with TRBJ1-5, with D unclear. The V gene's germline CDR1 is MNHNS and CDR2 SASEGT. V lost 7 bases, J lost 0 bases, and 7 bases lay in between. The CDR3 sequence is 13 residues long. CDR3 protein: CASIDLSNQPQHF. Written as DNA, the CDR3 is TGTGCCAGCATAGATCTTAGCAATCAGCCCCAGCATTTT.

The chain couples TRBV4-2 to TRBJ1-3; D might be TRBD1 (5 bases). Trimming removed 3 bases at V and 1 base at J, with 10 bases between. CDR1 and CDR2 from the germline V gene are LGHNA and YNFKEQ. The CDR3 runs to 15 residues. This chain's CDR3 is CASSHMQGSGNTIYF. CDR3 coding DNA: TGTGCCAGCAGCCATATGCAGGGTTCTGGAAACACCATATATTTT.

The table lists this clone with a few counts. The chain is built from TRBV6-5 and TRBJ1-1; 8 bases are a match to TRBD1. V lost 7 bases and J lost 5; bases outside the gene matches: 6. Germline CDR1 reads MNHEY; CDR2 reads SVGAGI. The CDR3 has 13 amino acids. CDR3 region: CASTPQGATEAFF. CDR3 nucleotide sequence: TGTGCCAGCACCCCTCAGGGGGCAACTGAAGCTTTCTTT.

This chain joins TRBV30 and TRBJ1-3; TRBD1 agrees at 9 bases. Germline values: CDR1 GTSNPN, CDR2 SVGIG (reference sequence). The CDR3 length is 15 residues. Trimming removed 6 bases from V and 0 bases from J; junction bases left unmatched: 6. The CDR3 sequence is CACPTGQGSGNTIYF. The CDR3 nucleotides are TGTGCCTGTCCGACGGGACAGGGCTCTGGAAACACCATATATTTT.

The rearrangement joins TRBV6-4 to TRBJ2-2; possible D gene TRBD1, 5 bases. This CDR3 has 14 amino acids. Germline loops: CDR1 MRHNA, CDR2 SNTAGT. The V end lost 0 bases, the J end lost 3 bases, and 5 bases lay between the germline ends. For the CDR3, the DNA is TGTGCCAGCAGTGACTCAGGGGACACCGGGGAGCTGTTTTTT. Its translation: CASSDSGDTGELFF.

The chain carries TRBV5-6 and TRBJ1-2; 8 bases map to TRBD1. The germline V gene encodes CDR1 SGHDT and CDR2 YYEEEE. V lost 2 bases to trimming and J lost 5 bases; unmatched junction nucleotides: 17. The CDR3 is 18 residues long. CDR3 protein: CASSFEGPQGGIVYGYTF. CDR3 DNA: TGTGCCAGCAGCTTCGAGGGACCACAGGGGGGGATCGTATATGGCTACACCTTC. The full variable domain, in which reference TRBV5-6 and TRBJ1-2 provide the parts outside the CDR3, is DAGVTQSPTHLIKTRGQQVTLRCSPKSGHDTVSWYQQALGQGPQFIFQYYEEEERQRGNFPDRFSGHQFPNYSSELNVNALLLGDSALYLCASSFEGPQGGIVYGYTFGSGTRLTVV.

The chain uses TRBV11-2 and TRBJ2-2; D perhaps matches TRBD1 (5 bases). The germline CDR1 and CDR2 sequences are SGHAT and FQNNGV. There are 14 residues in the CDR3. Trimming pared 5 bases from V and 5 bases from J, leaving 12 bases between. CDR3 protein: CASSRDSGTGELFF. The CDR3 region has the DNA TGTGCCAGCAGCCGCGACAGTGGTACCGGGGAGCTGTTTTTT.

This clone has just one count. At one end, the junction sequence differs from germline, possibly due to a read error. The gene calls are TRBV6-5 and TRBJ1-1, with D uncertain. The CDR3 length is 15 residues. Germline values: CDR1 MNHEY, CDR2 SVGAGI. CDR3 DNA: TGTGCCAGCAGTTACTCTCGGCAAACCAACACTGAAGCTTTTTTT. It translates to CASSYSRQTNTEAFF.

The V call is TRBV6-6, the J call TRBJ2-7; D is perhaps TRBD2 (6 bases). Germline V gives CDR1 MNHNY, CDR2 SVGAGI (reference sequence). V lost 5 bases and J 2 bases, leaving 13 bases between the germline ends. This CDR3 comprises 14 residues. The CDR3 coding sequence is TGTGCCAGCAGTCCCGAGCGGGTTACCTACGAGCAGTACTTC. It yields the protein CASSPERVTYEQYF.

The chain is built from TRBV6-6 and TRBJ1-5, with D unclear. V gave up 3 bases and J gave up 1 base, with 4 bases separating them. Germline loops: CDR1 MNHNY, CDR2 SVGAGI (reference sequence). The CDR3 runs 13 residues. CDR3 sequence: CASSYGSNQPQHF. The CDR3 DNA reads TGTGCCAGCAGTTATGGGAGCAATCAGCCCCAGCATTTT.